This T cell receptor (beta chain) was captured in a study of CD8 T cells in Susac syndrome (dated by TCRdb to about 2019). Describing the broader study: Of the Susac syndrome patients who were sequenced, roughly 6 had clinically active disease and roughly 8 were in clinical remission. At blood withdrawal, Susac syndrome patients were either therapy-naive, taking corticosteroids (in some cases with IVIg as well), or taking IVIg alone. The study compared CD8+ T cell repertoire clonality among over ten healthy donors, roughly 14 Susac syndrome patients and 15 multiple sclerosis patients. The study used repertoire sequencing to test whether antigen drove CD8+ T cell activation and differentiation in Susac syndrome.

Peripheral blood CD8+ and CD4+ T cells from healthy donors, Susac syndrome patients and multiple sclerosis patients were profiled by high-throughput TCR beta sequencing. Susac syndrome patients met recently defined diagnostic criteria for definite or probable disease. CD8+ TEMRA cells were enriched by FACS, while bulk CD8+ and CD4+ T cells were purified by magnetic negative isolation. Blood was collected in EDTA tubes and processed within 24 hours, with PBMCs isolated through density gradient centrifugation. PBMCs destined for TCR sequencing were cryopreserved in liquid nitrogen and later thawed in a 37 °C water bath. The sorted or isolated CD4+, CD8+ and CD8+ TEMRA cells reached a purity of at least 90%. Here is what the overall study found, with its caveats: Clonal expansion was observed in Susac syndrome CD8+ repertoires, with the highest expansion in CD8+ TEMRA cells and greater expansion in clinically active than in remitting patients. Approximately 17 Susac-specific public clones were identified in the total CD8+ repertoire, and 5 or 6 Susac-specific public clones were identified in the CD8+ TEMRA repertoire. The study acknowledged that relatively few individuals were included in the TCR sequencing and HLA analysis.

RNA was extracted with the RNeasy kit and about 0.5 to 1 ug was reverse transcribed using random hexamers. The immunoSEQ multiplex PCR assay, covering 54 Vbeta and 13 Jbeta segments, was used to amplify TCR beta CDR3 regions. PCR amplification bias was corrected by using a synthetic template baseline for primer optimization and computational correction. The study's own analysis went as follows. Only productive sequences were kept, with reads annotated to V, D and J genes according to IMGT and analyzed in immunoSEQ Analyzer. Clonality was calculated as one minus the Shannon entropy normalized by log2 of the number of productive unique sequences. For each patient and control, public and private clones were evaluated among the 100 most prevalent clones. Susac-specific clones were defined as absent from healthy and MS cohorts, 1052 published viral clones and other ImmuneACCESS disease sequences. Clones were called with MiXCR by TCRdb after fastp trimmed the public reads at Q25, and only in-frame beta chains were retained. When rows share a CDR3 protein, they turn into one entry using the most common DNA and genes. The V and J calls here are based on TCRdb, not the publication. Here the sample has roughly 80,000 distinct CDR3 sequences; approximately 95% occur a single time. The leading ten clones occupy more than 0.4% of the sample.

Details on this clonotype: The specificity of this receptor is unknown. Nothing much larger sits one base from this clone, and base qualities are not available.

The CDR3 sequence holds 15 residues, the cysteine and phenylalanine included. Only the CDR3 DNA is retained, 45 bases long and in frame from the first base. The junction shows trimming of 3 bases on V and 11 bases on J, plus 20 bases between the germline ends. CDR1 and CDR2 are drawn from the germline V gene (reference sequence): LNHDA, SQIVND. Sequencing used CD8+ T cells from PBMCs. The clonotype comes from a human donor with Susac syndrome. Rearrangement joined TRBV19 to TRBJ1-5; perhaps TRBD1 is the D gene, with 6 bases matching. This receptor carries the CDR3 CASSIFTGTPLAQHF. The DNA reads TGTGCCAGTAGTATTTTCACCGGGACACCCCTAGCCCAGCATTTT.